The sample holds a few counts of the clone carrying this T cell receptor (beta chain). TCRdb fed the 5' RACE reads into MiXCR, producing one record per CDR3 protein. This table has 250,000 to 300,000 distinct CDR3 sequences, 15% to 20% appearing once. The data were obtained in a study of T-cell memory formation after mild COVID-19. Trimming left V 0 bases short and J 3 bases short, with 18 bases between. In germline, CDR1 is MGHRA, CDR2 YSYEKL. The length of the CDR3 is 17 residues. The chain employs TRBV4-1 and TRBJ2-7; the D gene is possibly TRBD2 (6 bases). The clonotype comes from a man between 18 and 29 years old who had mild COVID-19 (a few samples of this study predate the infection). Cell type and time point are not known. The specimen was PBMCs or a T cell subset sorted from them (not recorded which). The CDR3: CASSQDVAAEANYEQYF. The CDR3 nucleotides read TGCGCCAGCAGCCAAGATGTAGCGGCAGAGGCAAACTACGAGCAGTACTTC.